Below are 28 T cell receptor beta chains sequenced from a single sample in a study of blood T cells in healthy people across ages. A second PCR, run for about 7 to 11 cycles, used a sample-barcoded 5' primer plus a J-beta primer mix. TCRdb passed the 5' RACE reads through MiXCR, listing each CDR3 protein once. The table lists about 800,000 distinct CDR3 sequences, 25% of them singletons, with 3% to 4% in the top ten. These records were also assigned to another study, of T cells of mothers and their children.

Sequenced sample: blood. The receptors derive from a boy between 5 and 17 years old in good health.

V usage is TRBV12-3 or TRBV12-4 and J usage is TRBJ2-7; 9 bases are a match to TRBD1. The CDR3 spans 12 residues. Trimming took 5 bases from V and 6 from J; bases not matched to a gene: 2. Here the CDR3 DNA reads TGTGCCAGCAGTCGGACAGGGGTCGAGCAGTACTTC. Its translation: CASSRTGVEQYF.

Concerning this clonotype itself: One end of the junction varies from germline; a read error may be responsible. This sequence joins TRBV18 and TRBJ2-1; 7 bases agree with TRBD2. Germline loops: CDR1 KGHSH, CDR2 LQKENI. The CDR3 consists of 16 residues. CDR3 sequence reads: CANSPPMRESDNEQFF. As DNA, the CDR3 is TGTGCCAACTCACCACCGATGCGGGAGTCGGACAATGAGCAGTTCTTC.

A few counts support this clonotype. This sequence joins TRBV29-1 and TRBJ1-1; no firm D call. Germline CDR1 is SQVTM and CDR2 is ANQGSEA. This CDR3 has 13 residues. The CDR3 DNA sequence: TGCGGCGGATGCTACGGGTCGAACACTGAAGCTTTCTTT. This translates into CGGCYGSNTEAFF.

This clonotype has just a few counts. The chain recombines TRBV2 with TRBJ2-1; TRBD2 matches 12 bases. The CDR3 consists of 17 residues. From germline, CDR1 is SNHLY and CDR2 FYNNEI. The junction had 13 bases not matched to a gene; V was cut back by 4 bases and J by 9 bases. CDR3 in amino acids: CASSGEGGTSGLGEQFF. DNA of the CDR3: TGTGCCAGCAGTGGAGAAGGTGGGACTAGCGGGTTGGGTGAGCAGTTCTTC.

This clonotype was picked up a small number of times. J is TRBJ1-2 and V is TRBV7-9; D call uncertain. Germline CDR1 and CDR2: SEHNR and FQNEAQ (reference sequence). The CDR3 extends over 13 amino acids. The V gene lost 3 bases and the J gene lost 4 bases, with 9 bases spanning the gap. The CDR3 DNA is TGTGCCAGCAGCTTGTCAGACCTCTATGGCTACACCTTC. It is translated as CASSLSDLYGYTF.

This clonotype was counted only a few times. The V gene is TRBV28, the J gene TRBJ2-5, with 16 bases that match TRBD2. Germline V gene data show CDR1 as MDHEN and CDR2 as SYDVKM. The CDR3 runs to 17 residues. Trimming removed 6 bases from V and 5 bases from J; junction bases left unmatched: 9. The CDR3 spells CASRLGLAGGPSETQYF. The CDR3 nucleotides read TGTGCCAGCAGGCTGGGACTAGCGGGGGGGCCCTCGGAGACCCAGTACTTC.

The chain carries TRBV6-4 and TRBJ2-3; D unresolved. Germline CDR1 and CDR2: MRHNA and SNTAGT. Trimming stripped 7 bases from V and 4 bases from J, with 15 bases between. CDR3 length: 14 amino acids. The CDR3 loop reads CASITKSTADTQYF. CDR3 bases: TGTGCCAGCATCACAAAAAGTACCGCAGATACGCAGTATTTT.

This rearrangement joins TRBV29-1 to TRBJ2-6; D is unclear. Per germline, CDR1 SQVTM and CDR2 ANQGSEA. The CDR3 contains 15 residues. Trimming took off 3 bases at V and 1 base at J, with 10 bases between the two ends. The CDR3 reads CSVDKANSGANVLTF. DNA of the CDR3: TGCAGCGTTGACAAGGCGAATTCTGGGGCCAACGTCCTGACTTTC.

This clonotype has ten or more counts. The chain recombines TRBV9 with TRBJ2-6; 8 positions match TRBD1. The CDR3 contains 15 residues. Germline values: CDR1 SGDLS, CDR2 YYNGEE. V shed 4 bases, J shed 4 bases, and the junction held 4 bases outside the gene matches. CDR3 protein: CASSPRQGGANVLTF. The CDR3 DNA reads TGTGCCAGCAGCCCCCGACAGGGGGGGGCCAACGTCCTGACTTTC.

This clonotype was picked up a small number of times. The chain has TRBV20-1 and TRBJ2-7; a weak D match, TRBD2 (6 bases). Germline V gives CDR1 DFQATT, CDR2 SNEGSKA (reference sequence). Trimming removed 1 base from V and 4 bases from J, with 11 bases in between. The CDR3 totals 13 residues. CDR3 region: CSARVTGEYEQYF. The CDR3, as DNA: TGCAGTGCTAGAGTTACGGGAGAGTACGAGCAGTACTTC.

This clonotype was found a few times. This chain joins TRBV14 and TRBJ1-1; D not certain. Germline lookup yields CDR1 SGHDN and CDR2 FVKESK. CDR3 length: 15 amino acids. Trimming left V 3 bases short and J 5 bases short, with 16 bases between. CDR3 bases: TGTGCCAGCAGCCAGCTCAGAATTCTGGAAACTGAAGCTTTCTTT. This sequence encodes CASSQLRILETEAFF.

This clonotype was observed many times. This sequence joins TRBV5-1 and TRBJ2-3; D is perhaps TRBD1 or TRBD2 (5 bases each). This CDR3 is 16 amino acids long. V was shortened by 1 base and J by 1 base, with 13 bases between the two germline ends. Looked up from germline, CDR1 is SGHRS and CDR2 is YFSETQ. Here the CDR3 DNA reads TGCGCCAGCAGCTTGTTACGAGGGGCAGGCACAGATACGCAGTATTTT. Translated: CASSLLRGAGTDTQYF.

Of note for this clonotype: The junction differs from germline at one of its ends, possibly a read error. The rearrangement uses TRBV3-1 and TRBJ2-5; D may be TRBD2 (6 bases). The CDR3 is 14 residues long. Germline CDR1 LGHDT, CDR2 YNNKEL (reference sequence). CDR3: CASSQDYATNGSWF. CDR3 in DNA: TGTGCCAGCAGCCAAGACTATGCGACTAACGGGAGTTGGTTC.

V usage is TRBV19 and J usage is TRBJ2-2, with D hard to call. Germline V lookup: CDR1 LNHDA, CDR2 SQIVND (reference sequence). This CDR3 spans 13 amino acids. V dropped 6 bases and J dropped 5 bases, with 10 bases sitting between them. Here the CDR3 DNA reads TGTGCCAGTAGGGCCTACACTACCGGGGAGCTGTTTTTT. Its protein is CASRAYTTGELFF.

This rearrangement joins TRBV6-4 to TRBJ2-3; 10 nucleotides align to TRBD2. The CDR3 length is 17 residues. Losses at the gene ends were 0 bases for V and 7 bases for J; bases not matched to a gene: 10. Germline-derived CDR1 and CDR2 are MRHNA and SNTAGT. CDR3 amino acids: CASSDSTLAGDMNTQYF. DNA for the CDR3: TGTGCCAGCAGTGACTCTACCCTAGCGGGAGATATGAATACGCAGTATTTT.

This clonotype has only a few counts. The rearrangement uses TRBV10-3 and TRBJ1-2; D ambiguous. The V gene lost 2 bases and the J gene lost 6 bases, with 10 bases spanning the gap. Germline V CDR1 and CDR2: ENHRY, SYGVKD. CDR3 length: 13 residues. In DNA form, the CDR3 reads TGTGCCATCAGTGAGCTCGCGGGAAATGGCTACACCTTC. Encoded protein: CAISELAGNGYTF.

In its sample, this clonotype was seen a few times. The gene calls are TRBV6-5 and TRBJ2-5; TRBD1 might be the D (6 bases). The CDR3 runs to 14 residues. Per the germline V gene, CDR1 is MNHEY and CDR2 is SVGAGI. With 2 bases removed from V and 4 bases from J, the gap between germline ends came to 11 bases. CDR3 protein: CASSYTIRGETQYF. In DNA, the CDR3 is TGTGCCAGCAGTTACACAATCAGGGGAGAGACCCAGTACTTC.

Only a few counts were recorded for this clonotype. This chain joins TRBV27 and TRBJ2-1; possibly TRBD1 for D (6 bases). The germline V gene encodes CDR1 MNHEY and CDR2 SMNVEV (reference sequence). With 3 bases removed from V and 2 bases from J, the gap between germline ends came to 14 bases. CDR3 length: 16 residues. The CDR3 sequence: CASSLGQGFTYNEQFF. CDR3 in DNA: TGTGCCAGCAGTTTGGGGCAGGGGTTTACCTACAATGAGCAGTTCTTC.

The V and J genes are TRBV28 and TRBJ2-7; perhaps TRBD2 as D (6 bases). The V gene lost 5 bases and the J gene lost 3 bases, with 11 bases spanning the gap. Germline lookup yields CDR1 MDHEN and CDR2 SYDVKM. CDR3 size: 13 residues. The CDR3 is CASSRGIHYEQYF. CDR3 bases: TGTGCCAGCAGTCGCGGGATCCACTACGAGCAGTACTTC. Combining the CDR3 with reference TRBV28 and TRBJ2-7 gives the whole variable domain DVKVTQSSRYLVKRTGEKVFLECVQDMDHENMFWYRQDPGLGLRLIYFSYDVKMKEKGDIPEGYSVSREKKERFSLILESASTNQTSMYLCASSRGIHYEQYFGPGTRLTVT.

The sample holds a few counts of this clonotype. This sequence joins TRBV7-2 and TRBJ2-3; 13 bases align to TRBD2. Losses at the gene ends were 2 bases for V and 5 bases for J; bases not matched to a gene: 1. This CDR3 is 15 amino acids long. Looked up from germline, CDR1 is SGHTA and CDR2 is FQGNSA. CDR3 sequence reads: CASSLTSGGVDTQYF. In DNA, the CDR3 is TGTGCCAGCAGCTTAACTAGCGGGGGGGTAGATACGCAGTATTTT.

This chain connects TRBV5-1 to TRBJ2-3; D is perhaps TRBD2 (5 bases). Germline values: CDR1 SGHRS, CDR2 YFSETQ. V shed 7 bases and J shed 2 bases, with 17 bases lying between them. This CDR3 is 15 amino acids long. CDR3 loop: CASAGYSVLTDTQYF. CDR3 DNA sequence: TGCGCCAGCGCAGGTTATAGCGTACTCACAGATACGCAGTATTTT.

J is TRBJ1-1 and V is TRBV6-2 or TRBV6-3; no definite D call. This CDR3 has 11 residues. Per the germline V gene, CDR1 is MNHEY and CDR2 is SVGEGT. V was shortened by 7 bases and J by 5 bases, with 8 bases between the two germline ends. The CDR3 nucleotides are TGTGCCAGCACATGGGCGACTGAAGCTTTCTTT. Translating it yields CASTWATEAFF.

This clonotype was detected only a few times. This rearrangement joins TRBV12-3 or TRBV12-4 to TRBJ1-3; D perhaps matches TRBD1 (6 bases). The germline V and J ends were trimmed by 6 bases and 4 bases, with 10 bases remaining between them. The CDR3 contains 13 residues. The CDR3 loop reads CASSKGQGNTIYF. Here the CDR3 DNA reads TGTGCCAGCAGCAAAGGACAGGGAAACACCATATATTTT.

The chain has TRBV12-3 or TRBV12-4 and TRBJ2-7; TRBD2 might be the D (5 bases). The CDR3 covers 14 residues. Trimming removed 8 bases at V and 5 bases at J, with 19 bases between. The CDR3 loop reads CASSLVGALHEQYF. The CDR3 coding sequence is TGTGCCAGCTCCCTAGTGGGAGCCCTCCACGAGCAGTACTTC.

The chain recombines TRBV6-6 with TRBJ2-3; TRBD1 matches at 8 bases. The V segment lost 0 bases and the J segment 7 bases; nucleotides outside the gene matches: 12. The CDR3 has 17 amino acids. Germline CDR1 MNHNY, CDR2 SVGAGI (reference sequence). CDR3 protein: CASSYSRQGSIRNTQYF. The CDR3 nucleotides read TGTGCCAGCAGTTACTCGAGACAGGGGAGTATTCGGAATACGCAGTATTTT.

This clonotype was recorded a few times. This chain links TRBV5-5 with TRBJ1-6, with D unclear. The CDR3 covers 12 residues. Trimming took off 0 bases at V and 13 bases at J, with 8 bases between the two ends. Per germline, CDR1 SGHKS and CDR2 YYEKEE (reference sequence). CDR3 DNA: TGTGCCAGCAGCTTGGACGGGGAGCCCCTCCACTTT. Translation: CASSLDGEPLHF.

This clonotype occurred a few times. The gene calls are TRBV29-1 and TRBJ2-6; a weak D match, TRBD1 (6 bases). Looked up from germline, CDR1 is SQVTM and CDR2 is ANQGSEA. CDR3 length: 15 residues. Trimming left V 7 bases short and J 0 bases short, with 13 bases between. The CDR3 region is CSARDIRSGANVLTF. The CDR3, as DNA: TGCAGCGCACGGGACATCCGCTCTGGGGCCAACGTCCTGACTTTC.

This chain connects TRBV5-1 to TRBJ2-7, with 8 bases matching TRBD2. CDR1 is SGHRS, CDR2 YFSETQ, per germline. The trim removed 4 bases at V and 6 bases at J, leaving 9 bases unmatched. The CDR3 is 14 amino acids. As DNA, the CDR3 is TGCGCCAGCAGCGTTCTACCGGGAGGGGTCGAGCAGTACTTC. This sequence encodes CASSVLPGGVEQYF.